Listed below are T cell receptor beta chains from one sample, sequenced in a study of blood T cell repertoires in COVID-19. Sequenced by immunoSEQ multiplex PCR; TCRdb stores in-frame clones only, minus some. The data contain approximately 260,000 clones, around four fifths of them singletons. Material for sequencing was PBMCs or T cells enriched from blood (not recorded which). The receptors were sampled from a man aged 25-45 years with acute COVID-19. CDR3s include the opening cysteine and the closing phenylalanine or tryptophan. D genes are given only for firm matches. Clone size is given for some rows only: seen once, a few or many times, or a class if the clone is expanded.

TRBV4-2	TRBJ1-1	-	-	CASSQRRQDEAFF	TGTGCCAGCAGCCAAAGGAGGCAGGATGAAGCTTTCTTT
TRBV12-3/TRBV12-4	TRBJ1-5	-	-	CASSLAVRQPQHF	TGTGCCAGCAGTTTAGCAGTTAGACAGCCCCAGCATTTT
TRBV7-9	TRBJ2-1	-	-	CASSRNGGDNEQFF	TGTGCCAGCAGCCGGAACGGCGGAGACAATGAGCAGTTCTTC
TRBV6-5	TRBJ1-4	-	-	CASSYGGSNEKLFF	TGTGCCAGCAGTTACGGGGGCTCAAATGAAAAACTGTTTTTT
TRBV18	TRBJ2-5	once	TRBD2	CASSPSLAGVQETQYF	TGTGCCAGCTCACCATCCTTAGCGGGGGTCCAAGAGACCCAGTACTTC
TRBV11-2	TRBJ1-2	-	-	CASSPQGTAGYGYTF	TGTGCCAGCAGCCCCCAGGGCACCGCGGGGTATGGCTACACCTTC
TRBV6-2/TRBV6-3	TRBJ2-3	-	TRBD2	CASSPTSFTDTQYF	TGTGCCAGCAGTCCGACTAGCTTCACAGATACGCAGTATTTT
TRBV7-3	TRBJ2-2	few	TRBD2	CASSLTGTSGIVGELFF	TGTGCCAGCAGCTTAACTGGGACTAGCGGGATAGTCGGGGAGCTGTTTTTT
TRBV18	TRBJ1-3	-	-	CASSPRQGMGNTIYF	TGTGCCAGCTCACCACGGCAGGGGATGGGAAACACCATATATTTT
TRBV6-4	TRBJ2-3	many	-	CASSEGSGSTDTQYF	TGTGCCAGCAGTGAGGGGAGCGGGAGCACAGATACGCAGTATTTT
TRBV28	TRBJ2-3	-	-	CASSKDRGTDTQYF	TGTGCCAGCAGTAAGGACAGAGGGACAGATACGCAGTATTTT
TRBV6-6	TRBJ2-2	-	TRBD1	CASSYSTGGNTGELFF	TGTGCCAGCAGTTACTCAACAGGGGGAAACACCGGGGAGCTGTTTTTT
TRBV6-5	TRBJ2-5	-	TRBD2	CASRPLAGGRETQYF	TGTGCCAGCAGGCCCCTAGCGGGGGGACGGGAGACCCAGTACTTC
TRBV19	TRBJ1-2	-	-	CASSVGYTAVYGYTF	TGTGCCAGTAGCGTAGGCTACACAGCGGTCTATGGCTACACCTTC
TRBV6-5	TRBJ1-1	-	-	CASNPGVKGTEAFF	TGTGCCAGCAACCCAGGGGTGAAGGGCACTGAAGCTTTCTTT
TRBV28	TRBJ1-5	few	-	CASSPLGAFNQPQHF	TGTGCCAGCAGTCCCTTGGGGGCGTTCAATCAGCCCCAGCATTTT
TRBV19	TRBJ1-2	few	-	CASSPGGLDGYTF	TGTGCCAGTAGCCCCGGGGGACTGGATGGCTACACCTTC
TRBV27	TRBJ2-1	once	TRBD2	CASSFNSGRGNNEQFF	TGTGCCAGCAGTTTTAATAGCGGGAGGGGAAACAATGAGCAGTTCTTC
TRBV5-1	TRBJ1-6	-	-	CASSIWGPYNSPLHF	TGTGCCAGCAGCATTTGGGGGCCGTATAATTCACCCCTCCACTTT
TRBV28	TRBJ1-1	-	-	CASSQNSVTRVAFF	TGTGCCAGCAGTCAGAACAGCGTAACTAGGGTGGCTTTCTTT
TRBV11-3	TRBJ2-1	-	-	CASSGGEQFF	TGTGCCAGCAGTGGGGGGGAGCAGTTCTTC
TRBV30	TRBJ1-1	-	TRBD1	CAWDRGLLGEAFF	TGTGCCTGGGACAGGGGCCTCTTAGGTGAAGCTTTCTTT
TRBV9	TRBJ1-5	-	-	CASSLQGADQPQHF	TGTGCCAGCAGCCTCCAGGGCGCCGATCAGCCCCAGCATTTT
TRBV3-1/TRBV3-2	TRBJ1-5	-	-	CASSQDTYSNQPQHF	TGTGCCAGCAGCCAAGACACTTATAGCAATCAGCCCCAGCATTTT
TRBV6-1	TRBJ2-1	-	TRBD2	CASSEWAGGNNEQFF	TGTGCCAGCAGTGAATGGGCCGGGGGGAACAATGAGCAGTTCTTC
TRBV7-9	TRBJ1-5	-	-	CASSSSQEPQHF	TGTGCCAGCAGCTCTAGCCAGGAGCCCCAGCATTTT
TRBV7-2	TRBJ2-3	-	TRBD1	CASSLVGGADTQYF	TGTGCCAGCAGCTTGGTAGGGGGCGCAGATACGCAGTATTTT
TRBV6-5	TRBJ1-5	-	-	CASSHGQGYNQPQHF	TGTGCCAGCAGCCACGGGCAGGGCTACAATCAGCCCCAGCATTTT
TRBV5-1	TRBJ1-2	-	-	CASSLEGESYGYTF	TGCGCCAGCAGCTTGGAAGGAGAATCCTATGGCTACACCTTC
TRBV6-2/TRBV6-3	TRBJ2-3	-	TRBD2	CASSSGTSVSTDTQYF	TGTGCCAGCAGTTCCGGGACTAGCGTATCCACAGATACGCAGTATTTT
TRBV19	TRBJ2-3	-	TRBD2	CASSILGSGGADTQYF	TGTGCCAGTAGTATATTAGGTAGCGGGGGGGCAGATACGCAGTATTTT